This TCR beta chain was documented in a study of blood T cell repertoires in COVID-19. There are 15 residues in the CDR3. CDR1 is KGHSH, CDR2 LQKENI, per germline. Trimming removed 3 bases at V and 2 bases at J, with 10 bases between. Source study methods: By means of reference gene primer amplification, nucleated cell counts were estimated. Using immunoSEQ multiplex PCR, the repertoire was profiled, and TCRdb retains in-frame clones only, with some absent. Clonal size and the V and J genes are those of that table, whereas D and trimming came from the DNA. The repertoire holds around 200,000 clones, with more than 70% as singletons.

The chain joins TRBV18 to TRBJ2-2; D is undetermined. The clonotype originates from a person aged 70 to 80 with COVID-19, enrolled during active disease. Sequenced material: peripheral blood. CDR3 bases: TGTGCCAGCTCACCGCAGGCCACTAACACCGGGGAGCTGTTTTTT. Its protein is CASSPQATNTGELFF.